The rows below give T cell receptor beta chains drawn from one sample of a study of blood T cell repertoires in COVID-19. Sequencing used immunoSEQ multiplex PCR; TCRdb keeps in-frame clones, though not all of them. The sample holds around 300,000 clones, 88% seen once. Sample: peripheral blood. The receptors come from a man aged 18 to 30 with active or convalescent COVID-19. Both conserved end residues are part of each CDR3. The order of the fields is CDR3 length, D gene, V gene, clone size, J gene, CDR3 protein, CDR3 DNA. A D gene is named only where the DNA matches it firmly. Size is omitted from some rows. Given values are once, few, many or a class for expanded clones.

15,TRBD1,TRBV6-8,-,TRBJ1-5,CASRTPGTGDQPQHF,TGTGCCAGCAGGACCCCAGGGACAGGCGATCAACCCCAGCATTTT
12,-,TRBV18,-,TRBJ1-1,CASSPNTGEAFF,TGTGCCAGCTCACCAAACACAGGTGAAGCTTTCTTT
12,-,TRBV6-1,-,TRBJ2-7,CASSGSTYEQYF,TGTGCCAGCAGCGGGTCGACCTACGAGCAGTACTTC
15,-,TRBV5-6,-,TRBJ1-5,CASSLGQYSNQPQHF,TGTGCCAGCAGCTTGGGACAGTATAGCAATCAGCCCCAGCATTTT
12,-,TRBV11-2,-,TRBJ2-7,CASSLERSEQYF,TGTGCCAGCAGCTTAGAGCGAAGCGAGCAGTACTTC
15,-,TRBV9,-,TRBJ2-5,CASSVGFQVQETQYF,TGTGCCAGCAGCGTAGGTTTCCAGGTTCAAGAGACCCAGTACTTC
14,TRBD1,TRBV9,-,TRBJ1-2,CASSVGTGHYGYTF,TGTGCCAGCAGCGTGGGGACAGGGCACTATGGCTACACCTTC
14,-,TRBV4-1,-,TRBJ2-5,CASSKDRVQETQYF,TGCGCCAGCAGCAAAGACCGGGTCCAAGAGACCCAGTACTTC
20,TRBD1,TRBV18,-,TRBJ1-4,CASSPTWGQGSPWSGEKLFF,TGTGCCAGCTCACCTACTTGGGGACAGGGGTCCCCTTGGAGTGGTGAAAAACTGTTTTTT
15,-,TRBV7-8,-,TRBJ1-1,CASSPPGGANTEAFF,TGTGCCAGCAGCCCCCCTGGGGGCGCGAACACTGAAGCTTTCTTT
14,TRBD1,TRBV6-5,-,TRBJ1-2,CASSQGERRGGYTF,TGTGCCAGCAGTCAGGGGGAGAGGAGGGGTGGCTACACCTTC
13,-,TRBV2,-,TRBJ2-5,CASTDRGQETQYF,TGTGCCAGCACCGACCGGGGCCAAGAGACCCAGTACTTC
14,-,TRBV6-2/TRBV6-3,-,TRBJ2-7,CASSGGGAGYEQYF,TGTGCCAGCAGTGGAGGGGGCGCAGGCTACGAGCAGTACTTC
16,TRBD2,TRBV5-6,few,TRBJ2-7,CASSLGASGGYYEQYF,TGTGCCAGCAGCTTGGGTGCTAGCGGGGGCTACTACGAGCAGTACTTC
12,-,TRBV29-1,-,TRBJ1-2,CSVDSESGGYTF,TGCAGCGTTGACTCCGAATCGGGTGGCTACACCTTC
15,TRBD1,TRBV5-4,-,TRBJ1-2,CASSFGQGQFYGYTF,TGTGCCAGCAGCTTCGGACAGGGGCAATTCTATGGCTACACCTTC
13,-,TRBV18,once,TRBJ1-1,CASRMGRNTEAFF,TGTGCCAGCCGCATGGGCCGGAACACTGAAGCTTTCTTT
14,TRBD1,TRBV6-5,once,TRBJ1-4,CASSYNRGGEKLFF,TGTGCCAGCAGTTACAACAGGGGTGGGGAAAAACTGTTTTTT
15,-,TRBV7-3,-,TRBJ2-2,CASSPRDLITGELFF,TGTGCCAGCAGCCCGCGGGACCTTATCACCGGGGAGCTGTTTTTT
12,-,TRBV12-5,-,TRBJ1-2,CASGLVSQDYTF,TGTGCTAGTGGTTTGGTGAGTCAGGACTACACCTTC
12,-,TRBV24-1,-,TRBJ1-1,CATSDFSGEAFF,TGTGCCACCAGTGATTTTTCGGGTGAAGCTTTCTTT
14,TRBD1,TRBV5-1,-,TRBJ2-7,CASRRGQGATEQYF,TGCGCCTCCCGTAGGGGACAGGGGGCTACCGAGCAGTACTTC
11,TRBD2,TRBV11-2,-,TRBJ2-1,CASSHSGGVFF,TGTGCCAGCAGCCATAGCGGGGGGGTGTTCTTC
16,TRBD2,TRBV9,-,TRBJ2-1,CASSRFGGGGMSEQFF,TGTGCCAGCAGCCGATTTGGCGGGGGGGGCATGAGTGAGCAGTTCTTC
13,-,TRBV2,once,TRBJ2-1,CASTRQVYNEQFF,TGTGCCAGCACTAGACAGGTCTACAATGAGCAGTTCTTC
14,TRBD2,TRBV20-1,-,TRBJ2-1,CSASMRGGQNEQFF,TGCAGTGCTAGTATGCGGGGGGGCCAAAATGAGCAGTTCTTC
16,TRBD2,TRBV5-1,once,TRBJ2-3,CASSSIAGGRSDTQYF,TGCGCCAGCAGCTCCATAGCGGGGGGGCGATCAGATACGCAGTATTTT
15,-,TRBV7-9,-,TRBJ1-6,CATFKDQAYNSPLHF,TGTGCCACTTTCAAGGATCAGGCCTATAATTCACCCCTCCACTTT
12,-,TRBV11-2,-,TRBJ2-7,CASSLMRYEQYF,TGTGCCAGCAGCTTAATGAGGTACGAGCAGTACTTC
12,-,TRBV10-3,-,TRBJ1-1,CAIHGLNTEAFF,TGTGCCATCCATGGGCTGAACACTGAAGCTTTCTTT
16,TRBD2,TRBV2,-,TRBJ2-5,CASPASGTTHQETQYF,TGTGCCAGCCCGGCTAGCGGGACCACCCACCAAGAGACCCAGTACTTC
14,-,TRBV5-1,few,TRBJ2-6,CASSFSSGANVLTF,TGCGCCAGCAGCTTCAGCTCTGGGGCCAACGTCCTGACTTTC
17,TRBD1,TRBV7-9,-,TRBJ1-5,CASSDPGTGDSNQPQHF,TGTGCCAGCAGCGACCCCGGGACAGGGGATAGCAATCAGCCCCAGCATTTT
11,-,TRBV6-1,-,TRBJ2-1,CASSDGLATLF,TGTGCCAGCAGTGACGGTCTAGCGACACTCTTC
16,TRBD2,TRBV5-4,-,TRBJ2-2,CASSLGPSGGAGELFF,TGTGCCAGCAGCTTGGGACCTAGCGGGGGGGCCGGGGAGCTGTTTTTT
13,-,TRBV4-1,-,TRBJ2-7,CASSQDRGYEQYF,TGCGCCAGCAGCCAAGATCGGGGGTACGAGCAGTACTTC
15,TRBD1,TRBV9,-,TRBJ2-3,CASSAGTDSTDTQYF,TGTGCCAGCAGCGCCGGGACAGATAGCACAGATACGCAGTATTTT
13,TRBD1,TRBV6-5,-,TRBJ2-4,CASRGQGVFVQYF,TGTGCCAGCAGGGGACAGGGGGTTTTCGTTCAGTACTTC
15,TRBD1,TRBV9,-,TRBJ2-2,CASSPSGGSTGELFF,TGTGCCAGCAGCCCGTCAGGGGGTTCCACCGGGGAGCTGTTTTTT
16,TRBD1,TRBV5-6,-,TRBJ1-4,CASSLGLGQGNEKLFF,TGTGCCAGCAGCTTGGGTCTGGGACAGGGAAATGAAAAACTGTTTTTT
15,TRBD2,TRBV27,-,TRBJ2-4,CASSAGVYIKNIQYF,TGTGCCAGCAGTGCGGGGGTGTACATAAAAAACATTCAGTACTTC
13,-,TRBV11-3,-,TRBJ2-2,CASRRNLGGELFF,TGTGCCAGCAGGCGAAATCTTGGCGGGGAGCTGTTTTTT
14,-,TRBV9,-,TRBJ2-7,CASSPGGISYEQYF,TGTGCCAGCAGCCCCGGCGGGATCTCCTACGAGCAGTACTTC
13,-,TRBV11-2,-,TRBJ2-3,CASSSDRTDTQYF,TGTGCCAGCAGCTCAGACAGAACAGATACGCAGTATTTT
14,-,TRBV4-1,-,TRBJ2-3,CASSQAAGPDTQYF,TGCGCCAGCAGCCAAGCGGCGGGGCCAGATACGCAGTATTTT